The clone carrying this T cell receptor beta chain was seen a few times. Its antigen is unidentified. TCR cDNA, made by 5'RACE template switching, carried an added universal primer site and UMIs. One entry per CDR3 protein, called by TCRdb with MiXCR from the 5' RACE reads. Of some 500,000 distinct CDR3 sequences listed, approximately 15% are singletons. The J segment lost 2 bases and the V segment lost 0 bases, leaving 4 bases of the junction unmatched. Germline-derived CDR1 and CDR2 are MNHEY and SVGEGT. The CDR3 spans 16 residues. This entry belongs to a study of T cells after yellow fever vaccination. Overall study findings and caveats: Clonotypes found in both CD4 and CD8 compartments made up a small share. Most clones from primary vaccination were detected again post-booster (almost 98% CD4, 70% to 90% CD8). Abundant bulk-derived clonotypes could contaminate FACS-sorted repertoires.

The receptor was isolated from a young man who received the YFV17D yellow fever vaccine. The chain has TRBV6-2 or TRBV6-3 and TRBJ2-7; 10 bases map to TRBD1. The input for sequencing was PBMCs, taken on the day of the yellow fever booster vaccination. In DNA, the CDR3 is TGTGCCAGCAGTTACTCACAGGGACAGGGGACCTACGAGCAGTACTTC. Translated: CASSYSQGQGTYEQYF.